A single sample is the source of the 17 T cell receptor beta chains below, sequenced in a study of cytomegalovirus exposure and HLA in healthy donors. Libraries were prepared by immunoSEQ multiplex PCR; TCRdb keeps only in-frame clonotypes and omits some of them. Here the sample spans fewer than 350,000 clones, around nine tenths being singletons. Sequenced sample: PBMCs. Receptors were obtained from a woman aged 18-29 years in good health and CMV-seronegative.

The J gene is TRBJ2-7, the V gene TRBV5-1; 7 bases fit TRBD1. Per germline, CDR1 SGHRS and CDR2 YFSETQ. The CDR3 loop spans 15 amino acids. Trimming removed 4 bases from V and 3 bases from J; junction bases left unmatched: 10. The CDR3 DNA reads as TGCGCCAGCAGCCACCGGGACAGCCTAAACTACGAGCAGTACTTC. Its protein product is CASSHRDSLNYEQYF.

The V and J genes are TRBV4-1 and TRBJ2-3, with 8 bases fitting TRBD1. Germline lookup yields CDR1 MGHRA and CDR2 YSYEKL. Germline trimming cut 4 bases from V and 5 bases from J; bases unmatched to any gene: 8. The length of the CDR3 is 15 residues. The CDR3 region is CASSRLGQGVDTQYF. In DNA form, the CDR3 reads TGCGCCAGCAGCCGACTAGGACAGGGCGTAGATACGCAGTATTTT.

The chain recombines TRBV5-1 with TRBJ2-2; D gene uncertain. Germline CDR1 reads SGHRS; CDR2 reads YFSETQ. The V end was cut by 3 bases, the J end by 3 bases, with 12 bases between. The CDR3 has 15 amino acids. The CDR3 DNA is TGCGCCAGCAGCTCCAAAATTTCATACACCGGGGAGCTGTTTTTT. It translates to CASSSKISYTGELFF.

The chain is built from TRBV6-6 and TRBJ2-3, with 12 nucleotides matching TRBD2. The CDR3 consists of 15 residues. Per the germline V gene, CDR1 is MNHNY and CDR2 is SVGAGI (reference sequence). Losses at the gene ends were 5 bases for V and 6 bases for J; bases not matched to a gene: 6. The DNA of the CDR3 is TGTGCCAGCAGTCCACGACTAGCGGGAGAGGATACGCAGTATTTT. It codes for CASSPRLAGEDTQYF.

V and J are TRBV5-4 and TRBJ2-3, with TRBD1 matching 9 bases. CDR1 is SGHNT, CDR2 YYREEE, per germline (reference sequence). The CDR3 totals 15 residues. The junction had 4 bases not matched to a gene; V was cut back by 2 bases and J by 3 bases. The CDR3 loop reads CASSLGDRVTDTQYF. Written as DNA, the CDR3 is TGTGCCAGCAGCTTAGGGGACAGGGTGACAGATACGCAGTATTTT.

CDR3 loop: CASSPTSGHTGELFF. CDR3 sequence (DNA): TGTGCCAGCAGCCCCACTAGCGGTCACACCGGGGAGCTGTTTTTT. The V call is TRBV7-6, the J call TRBJ2-2, with TRBD2 identical over 8 bases. After removal of 5 bases from V and 3 bases from J, the junction contained 5 bases not matched to a gene. This CDR3 is built from 15 residues. In germline, CDR1 is SGHVS, CDR2 FNYEAQ.

The chain has TRBV19 and TRBJ2-1; 12 nucleotides match TRBD2. V shed 7 bases, J shed 6 bases, and the junction held 7 bases outside the gene matches. Germline V gene lookup returns CDR1 LNHDA and CDR2 SQIVND (reference sequence). The CDR3 spans 15 residues. In nucleotides, the CDR3 is TGTGCCAGTAACCCGACTAGCGGGAGATTCAATGAGCAGTTCTTC. It yields the protein CASNPTSGRFNEQFF.

V and J are TRBV27 and TRBJ2-3, with TRBD2 identical over 7 bases. After removal of 9 bases from V and 1 base from J, the junction contained 13 bases not matched to a gene. Germline loops: CDR1 MNHEY, CDR2 SMNVEV (reference sequence). The CDR3 consists of 16 residues. The CDR3 region has the DNA TGTGCCAGTATAGTGAAGGAGGGAGGGGGCACAGATACGCAGTATTTT. Translation gives CASIVKEGGGTDTQYF.

The chain couples TRBV30 to TRBJ1-5; D is possibly TRBD1 (5 bases). The CDR3 is 15 amino acids. Germline loops: CDR1 GTSNPN, CDR2 SVGIG (reference sequence). Trimming pared 5 bases from V and 1 base from J, leaving 15 bases between. The CDR3 sequence is CAWVEQGTSNQPQHF. The CDR3 DNA reads TGTGCCTGGGTAGAGCAGGGTACAAGCAATCAGCCCCAGCATTTT.

This clone was seen only a few times. This chain connects TRBV7-9 to TRBJ1-3; perhaps TRBD1 as D (5 bases). The germline V gene encodes CDR1 SEHNR and CDR2 FQNEAQ (reference sequence). The CDR3 is 15 residues long. V was clipped by 5 bases and J by 0 bases, with 11 bases between them. The CDR3 is CASSRTQDSGNTIYF. CDR3 coding DNA: TGTGCCAGCAGCCGCACACAGGACTCTGGAAACACCATATATTTT.

This clone was detected once. The V gene is TRBV15, the J gene TRBJ2-4; 11 positions match TRBD1. Unmatched junction bases numbered 6, after V lost 0 bases and J lost 2 bases. The CDR3 extends over 18 amino acids. The germline gives CDR1 LNHNV, CDR2 YYDKDF (reference sequence). The CDR3 nucleotides read TGTGCCACCAGCAGAGATAAGGGACAGGGGGAGCCCAAAAACATTCAGTACTTC. Protein product: CATSRDKGQGEPKNIQYF. Based on the CDR3 plus reference TRBV15 and TRBJ2-4, the full variable domain is DAMVIQNPRYQVTQFGKPVTLSCSQTLNHNVMYWYQQKSSQAPKLLFHYYDKDFNNEADTPDNFQSRRPNTSFCFLDIRSPGLGDTAMYLCATSRDKGQGEPKNIQYFGAGTRLSVL.

The chain couples TRBV28 to TRBJ2-3; D gene ambiguous. The ends were cut back, 2 bases at V and 4 bases at J, with 13 bases in the middle. Germline V gene data show CDR1 as MDHEN and CDR2 as SYDVKM. The CDR3 extends over 15 amino acids. The CDR3 spells CASSLGQTPADTQYF. DNA of the CDR3: TGTGCCAGCAGTTTAGGGCAGACCCCTGCAGATACGCAGTATTTT.

This chain links TRBV9 with TRBJ2-7; 10 bases are shared with TRBD1. CDR1 is SGDLS, CDR2 YYNGEE, per germline. V was clipped by 1 base and J by 6 bases; unmatched bases: 4. This CDR3 has 14 residues. The CDR3 loop is CASSVSGQGSEQYF. DNA for the CDR3: TGTGCCAGCAGCGTATCGGGACAGGGGTCCGAGCAGTACTTC.

The V gene is TRBV27, the J gene TRBJ1-1; D is uncertain. V lost 2 bases to trimming and J lost 3 bases, with 7 bases between them. The length of the CDR3 is 13 residues. Germline CDR1 is MNHEY and CDR2 is SMNVEV (reference sequence). The CDR3 here is CASSLPPYTEAFF. The CDR3 DNA reads TGTGCCAGCAGTTTACCCCCCTACACTGAAGCTTTCTTT.

The chain combines TRBV6-1 with TRBJ1-4, with 7 bases aligning to TRBD1. With V trimmed by 7 bases and J by 8 bases, 7 bases remained unmatched. Per the germline V gene, CDR1 is MNHNS and CDR2 is SASEGT. This CDR3 contains 13 residues. This CDR3 is CASIYRGGEKLFF. The CDR3 DNA reads TGTGCCAGCATTTACAGGGGAGGAGAAAAACTGTTTTTT.

The chain is built from TRBV19 and TRBJ2-7; 9 bases match TRBD2. CDR3 length: 15 residues. V lost 8 bases to trimming and J lost 2 bases; unmatched junction nucleotides: 10. Germline CDR1 LNHDA, CDR2 SQIVND (reference sequence). The CDR3 region has the DNA TGTGCCAGTCGCCGGGGGGGCGGGAGGGCCTACGAGCAGTACTTC. Protein sequence: CASRRGGGRAYEQYF.

The rearrangement links TRBV6-1 to TRBJ2-2, with 7 bases identical to TRBD2. This CDR3 spans 15 amino acids. With 3 bases clipped from V and 1 base from J, the junction kept 2 bases outside the gene matches. Looked up from germline, CDR1 is MNHNS and CDR2 is SASEGT. In DNA form, the CDR3 reads TGTGCCAGCAGTGAGCGGGGGTTGAACACCGGGGAGCTGTTTTTT. This codes for CASSERGLNTGELFF.